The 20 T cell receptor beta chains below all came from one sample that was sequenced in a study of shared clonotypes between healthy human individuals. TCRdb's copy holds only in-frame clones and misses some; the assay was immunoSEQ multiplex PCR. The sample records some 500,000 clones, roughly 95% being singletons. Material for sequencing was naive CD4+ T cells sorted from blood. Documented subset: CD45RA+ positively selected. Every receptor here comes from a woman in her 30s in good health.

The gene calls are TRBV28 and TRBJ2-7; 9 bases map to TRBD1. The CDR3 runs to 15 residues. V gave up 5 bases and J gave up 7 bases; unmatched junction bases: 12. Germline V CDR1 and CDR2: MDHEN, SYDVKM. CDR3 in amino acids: CASSTTTGGVDEQYF. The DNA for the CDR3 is TGTGCCAGCAGTACGACGACAGGGGGAGTAGATGAGCAGTACTTC.

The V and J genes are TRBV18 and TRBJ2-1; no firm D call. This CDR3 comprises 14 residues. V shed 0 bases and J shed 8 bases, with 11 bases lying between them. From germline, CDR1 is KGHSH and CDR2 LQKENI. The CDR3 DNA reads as TGTGCCAGCTCACCACCTGGGCTGATGGATGAGCAGTTCTTC. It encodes CASSPPGLMDEQFF.

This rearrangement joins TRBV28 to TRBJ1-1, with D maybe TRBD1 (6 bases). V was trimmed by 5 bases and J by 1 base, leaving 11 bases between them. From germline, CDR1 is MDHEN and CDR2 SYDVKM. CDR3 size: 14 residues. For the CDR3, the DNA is TGTGCCAGCAGTCCGCGACAGGAGAACACTGAAGCTTTCTTT. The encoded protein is CASSPRQENTEAFF.

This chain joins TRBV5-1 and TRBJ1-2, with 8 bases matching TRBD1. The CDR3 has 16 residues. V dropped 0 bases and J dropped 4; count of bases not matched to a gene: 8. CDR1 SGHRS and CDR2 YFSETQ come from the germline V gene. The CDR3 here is CASSLAGTGPSYGYTF. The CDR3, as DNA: TGCGCCAGCAGCTTGGCCGGGACAGGTCCTAGCTATGGCTACACCTTC. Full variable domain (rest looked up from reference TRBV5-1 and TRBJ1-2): KAGVTQTPRYLIKTRGQQVTLSCSPISGHRSVSWYQQTPGQGLQFLFEYFSETQRNKGNFPGRFSGRQFSNSRSEMNVSTLELGDSALYLCASSLAGTGPSYGYTFGSGTRLTVV.

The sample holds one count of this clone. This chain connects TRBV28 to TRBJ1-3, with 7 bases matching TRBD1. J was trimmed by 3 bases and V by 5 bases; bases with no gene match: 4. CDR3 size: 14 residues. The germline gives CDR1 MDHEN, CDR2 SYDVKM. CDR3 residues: CASSEGANGNTIYF. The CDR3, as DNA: TGTGCCAGCAGTGAGGGGGCTAATGGAAACACCATATATTTT.

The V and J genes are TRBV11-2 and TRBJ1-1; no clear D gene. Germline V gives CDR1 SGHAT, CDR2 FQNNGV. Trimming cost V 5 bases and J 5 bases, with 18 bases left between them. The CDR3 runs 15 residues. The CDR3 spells CASSQNPAGRTEAFF. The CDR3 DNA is TGTGCCAGCAGCCAGAACCCGGCGGGGAGGACTGAAGCTTTCTTT.

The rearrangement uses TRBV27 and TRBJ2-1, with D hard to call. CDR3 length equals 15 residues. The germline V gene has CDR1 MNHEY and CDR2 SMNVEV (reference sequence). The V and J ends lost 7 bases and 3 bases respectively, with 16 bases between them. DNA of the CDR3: TGTGCCAGCACTCCACTTGGAAAAGTCTACAATGAGCAGTTCTTC. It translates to CASTPLGKVYNEQFF.

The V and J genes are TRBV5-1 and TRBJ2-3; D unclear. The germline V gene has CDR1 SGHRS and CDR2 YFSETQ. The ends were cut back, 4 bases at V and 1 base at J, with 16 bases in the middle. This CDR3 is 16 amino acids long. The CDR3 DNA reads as TGCGCCAGCAGCCCCTGGACGGTGCTTGGCACAGATACGCAGTATTTT. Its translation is CASSPWTVLGTDTQYF.

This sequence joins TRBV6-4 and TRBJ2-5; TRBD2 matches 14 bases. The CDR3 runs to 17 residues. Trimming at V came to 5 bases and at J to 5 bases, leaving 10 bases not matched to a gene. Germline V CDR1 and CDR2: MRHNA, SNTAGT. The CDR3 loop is CASSYPGLAGVVETQYF. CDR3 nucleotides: TGTGCCAGCAGTTATCCGGGACTAGCGGGAGTTGTGGAGACCCAGTACTTC.

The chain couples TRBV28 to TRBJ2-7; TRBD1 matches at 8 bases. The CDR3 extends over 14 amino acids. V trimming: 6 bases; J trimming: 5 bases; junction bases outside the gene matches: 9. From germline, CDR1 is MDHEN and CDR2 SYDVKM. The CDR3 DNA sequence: TGTGCCAGCAGCCCGACGGACAGGGAGGACGAGCAGTACTTC. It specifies CASSPTDREDEQYF. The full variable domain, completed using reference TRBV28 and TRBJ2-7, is DVKVTQSSRYLVKRTGEKVFLECVQDMDHENMFWYRQDPGLGLRLIYFSYDVKMKEKGDIPEGYSVSREKKERFSLILESASTNQTSMYLCASSPTDREDEQYFGPGTRLTVT.

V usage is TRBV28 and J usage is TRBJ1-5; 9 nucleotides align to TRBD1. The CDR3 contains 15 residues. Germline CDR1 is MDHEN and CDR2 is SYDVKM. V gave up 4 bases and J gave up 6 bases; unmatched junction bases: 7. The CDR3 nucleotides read TGTGCCAGCAGTTCAGGGACAGGGAAGAGTCAGCCCCAGCATTTT. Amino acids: CASSSGTGKSQPQHF.

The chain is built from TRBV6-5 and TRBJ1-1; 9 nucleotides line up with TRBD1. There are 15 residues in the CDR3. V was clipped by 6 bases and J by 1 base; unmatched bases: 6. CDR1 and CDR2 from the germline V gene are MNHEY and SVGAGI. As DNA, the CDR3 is TGTGCCAGCAGACGGACAGGGGCCCCGAACACTGAAGCTTTCTTT. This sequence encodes CASRRTGAPNTEAFF.

Here the CDR3 DNA reads TGCAGCGTTGAATTAGCGGAAGACTTCACAGATACGCAGTATTTT. Its translation: CSVELAEDFTDTQYF. The chain recombines TRBV29-1 with TRBJ2-3; a possible D gene is TRBD2 (6 bases). V was cut by 2 bases and J by 2 bases, with 14 bases left in between. The germline V gene has CDR1 SQVTM and CDR2 ANQGSEA. There are 15 residues in the CDR3.

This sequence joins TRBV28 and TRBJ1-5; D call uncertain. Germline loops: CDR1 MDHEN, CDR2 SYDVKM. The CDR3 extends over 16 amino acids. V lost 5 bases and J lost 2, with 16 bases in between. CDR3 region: CASSTPQRVRNQPQHF. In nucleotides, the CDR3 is TGTGCCAGCAGTACACCCCAGAGGGTACGCAATCAGCCCCAGCATTTT.

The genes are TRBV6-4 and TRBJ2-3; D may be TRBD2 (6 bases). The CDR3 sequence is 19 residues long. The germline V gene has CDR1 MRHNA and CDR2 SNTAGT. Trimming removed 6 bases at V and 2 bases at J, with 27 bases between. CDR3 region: CASRVAELTVAHITDTQYF. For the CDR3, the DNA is TGTGCCAGCAGGGTAGCGGAACTAACCGTGGCACATATCACAGATACGCAGTATTTT.

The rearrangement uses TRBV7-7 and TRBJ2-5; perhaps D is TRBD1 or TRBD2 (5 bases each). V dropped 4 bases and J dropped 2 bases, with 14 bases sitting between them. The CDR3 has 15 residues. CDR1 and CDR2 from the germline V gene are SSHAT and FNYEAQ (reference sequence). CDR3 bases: TGTGCCAGCAGCTCCAGGGTTTCGGGGCAAGAGACCCAGTACTTC. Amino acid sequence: CASSSRVSGQETQYF. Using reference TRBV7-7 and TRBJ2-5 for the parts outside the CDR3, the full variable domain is GAGVSQSPRYKVTKRGQDVTLRCDPISSHATLYWYQQALGQGPEFLTYFNYEAQPDKSGLPSDRFSAERPEGSISTLTIQRTEQRDSAMYRCASSSRVSGQETQYFGPGTRLLVL.

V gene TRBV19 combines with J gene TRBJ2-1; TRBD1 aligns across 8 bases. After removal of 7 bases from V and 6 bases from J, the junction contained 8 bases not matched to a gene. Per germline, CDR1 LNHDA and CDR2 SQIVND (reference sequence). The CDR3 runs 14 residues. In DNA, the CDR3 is TGTGCCAGTACCCGGACAGGGAGGATCAATGAGCAGTTCTTC. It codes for CASTRTGRINEQFF.

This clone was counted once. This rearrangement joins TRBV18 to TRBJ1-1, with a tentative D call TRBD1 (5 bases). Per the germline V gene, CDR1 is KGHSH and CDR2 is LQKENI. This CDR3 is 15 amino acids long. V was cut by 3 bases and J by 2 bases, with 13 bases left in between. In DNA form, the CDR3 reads TGTGCCAGCTCACCGACTGTAGGGGCAAACACTGAAGCTTTCTTT. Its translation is CASSPTVGANTEAFF.

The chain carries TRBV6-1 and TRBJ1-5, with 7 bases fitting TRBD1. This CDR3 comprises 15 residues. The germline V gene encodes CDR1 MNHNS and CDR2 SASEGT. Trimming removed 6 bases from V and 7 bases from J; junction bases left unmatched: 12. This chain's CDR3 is CASSVQTGDGQPQHF. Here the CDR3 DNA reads TGTGCCAGCAGCGTTCAAACAGGGGACGGACAGCCCCAGCATTTT.

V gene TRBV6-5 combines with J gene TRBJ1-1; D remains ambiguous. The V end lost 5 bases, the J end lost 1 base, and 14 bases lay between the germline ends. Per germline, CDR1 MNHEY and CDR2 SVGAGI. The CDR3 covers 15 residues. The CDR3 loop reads CASSRNFIQNTEAFF. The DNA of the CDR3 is TGTGCCAGCAGTCGTAACTTCATCCAGAACACTGAAGCTTTCTTT.